The 23 T cell receptor beta chains given below trace back to one sample, sequenced in a study of cytomegalovirus exposure and HLA in healthy donors. Generated by immunoSEQ multiplex PCR, the TCRdb table keeps only in-frame clones and is missing some. The sample lists some 70,000 clones, 80% to 90% occurring once. The sequenced material came from PBMCs. The receptors derive from a woman aged 18-30 years in good health and CMV-seronegative.

J is TRBJ2-5 and V is TRBV7-3, with D possibly matching TRBD1 (6 bases). Germline assignment: CDR1 SGHTA and CDR2 FQGTGA. CDR3 length equals 14 residues. V was trimmed by 5 bases and J by 2 bases, leaving 12 bases between them. In DNA form, the CDR3 reads TGTGCCAGCAGCCCTGACAGGACTCAAGAGACCCAGTACTTC. It codes for CASSPDRTQETQYF.

The rearrangement uses TRBV2 and TRBJ1-2, with TRBD1 identical over 10 bases. This CDR3 comprises 15 residues. V gave up 6 bases and J gave up 6 bases; unmatched junction bases: 10. From germline, CDR1 is SNHLY and CDR2 FYNNEI. For the CDR3, the DNA is TGTGCCAGCAGGCTTGGTGTAGGGACAGGGGATGGCTACACCTTC. Translating it yields CASRLGVGTGDGYTF.

V and J are TRBV7-6 and TRBJ2-7; perhaps TRBD1 as D (6 bases). From germline, CDR1 is SGHVS and CDR2 FNYEAQ. This CDR3 is 12 amino acids long. Trimming cost V 3 bases and J 5 bases, with 8 bases left between them. In DNA form, the CDR3 reads TGTGCCAGCAGCTTGAAGGGGGACGAGCAGTACTTC. This sequence encodes CASSLKGDEQYF. Together with reference TRBV7-6 and TRBJ2-7, the CDR3 gives the full variable domain: GAGVSQSPRYKVTKRGQDVALRCDPISGHVSLYWYRQALGQGPEFLTYFNYEAQQDKSGLPNDRFSAERPEGSISTLTIQRTEQRDSAMYRCASSLKGDEQYFGPGTRLTVT.

V usage is TRBV7-2 and J usage is TRBJ2-5; 7 nucleotides line up with TRBD2. Germline assignment: CDR1 SGHTA and CDR2 FQGNSA. CDR3 length equals 15 residues. V trimming: 1 base; J trimming: 9 bases; junction bases outside the gene matches: 11. In nucleotides, the CDR3 is TGTGCCAGCAGCTTAGAGGTCGCCGGGGGAGGGTCCCAGTACTTC. It yields the protein CASSLEVAGGGSQYF.

The gene calls are TRBV15 and TRBJ2-1; D remains unclear. V was pared by 0 bases and J by 3 bases, with 9 bases between. The CDR3 runs 15 residues. CDR1 is LNHNV and CDR2 is YYDKDF in the germline V gene (reference sequence). DNA of the CDR3: TGTGCCACCAGCAGAGACAAGAACAACTACAATGAGCAGTTCTTC. It translates to CATSRDKNNYNEQFF.

This rearrangement joins TRBV7-9 to TRBJ1-2; no clear D. V was trimmed by 4 bases and J by 4 bases, leaving 16 bases between them. Germline CDR1 is SEHNR and CDR2 is FQNEAQ (reference sequence). This CDR3 region has 15 residues. CDR3 sequence: CASSWKEGPSYGYTF. The CDR3, as DNA: TGTGCCAGCAGCTGGAAGGAGGGCCCATCCTATGGCTACACCTTC.

Only one count was recorded for this clone. The chain carries TRBV29-1 and TRBJ1-1; D is unresolved. The V gene lost 6 bases and the J gene lost 5 bases, with 10 bases spanning the gap. The CDR3 consists of 11 residues. Germline CDR1 reads SQVTM; CDR2 reads ANQGSEA. The CDR3 nucleotides are TGCAGCGTCGAGGAAGAAACTGAAGCTTTCTTT. This translates into CSVEEETEAFF.

With respect to this clone: The junction shows a germline mismatch at one end, possibly a read error. The chain carries TRBV7-7 and TRBJ2-2; D is uncertain. The germline gives CDR1 SSHAT, CDR2 FNYEAQ (reference sequence). The CDR3 runs 16 residues. CDR3 residues: CASSLAPVPNTGELFF. CDR3 DNA: TGTGCTAGCAGCTTAGCCCCGGTTCCGAACACCGGGGAGCTGTTTTTT.

The chain recombines TRBV28 with TRBJ1-3; D call uncertain. V lost 3 bases, J lost 0 bases, and 9 bases lay in between. The CDR3 has 15 residues. Germline-derived CDR1 and CDR2 are MDHEN and SYDVKM. The CDR3 coding sequence is TGTGCCAGCAGTTTTCACCGGAGCTCTGGAAACACCATATATTTT. This codes for CASSFHRSSGNTIYF.

This chain uses TRBV4-1 with TRBJ1-1, with 8 bases matching TRBD1. V gave up 4 bases and J gave up 8 bases; unmatched junction bases: 6. The CDR3 has 13 residues. Germline V gene lookup returns CDR1 MGHRA and CDR2 YSYEKL. CDR3 nucleotides: TGCGCCAGCAGCCCCGTGACAGGGGAGGAAGCTTTCTTT. Protein: CASSPVTGEEAFF.

This chain links TRBV11-2 with TRBJ2-3; unclear D gene. V was cut by 5 bases and J by 5 bases, with 14 bases left in between. The CDR3 runs 14 residues. Germline V lookup: CDR1 SGHAT, CDR2 FQNNGV. CDR3 sequence reads: CASSPPGFVDTQYF. The DNA for the CDR3 is TGTGCCAGCAGCCCCCCCGGGTTCGTAGATACGCAGTATTTT.

V is TRBV9 and J is TRBJ2-2; D perhaps matches TRBD1 (5 bases). V gave up 7 bases and J gave up 3 bases, with 16 bases separating them. CDR1 is SGDLS and CDR2 is YYNGEE in the germline V gene. This CDR3 is built from 15 residues. CDR3 coding DNA: TGTGCCAGCCAAAGGGGTCTTTTCGACACCGGGGAGCTGTTTTTT. It yields the protein CASQRGLFDTGELFF. The full variable domain, rest sourced from reference TRBV9 and TRBJ2-2, is DSGVTQTPKHLITATGQRVTLRCSPRSGDLSVYWYQQSLDQGLQFLIQYYNGEERAKGNILERFSAQQFPDLHSELNLSSLELGDSALYFCASQRGLFDTGELFFGEGSRLTVL.

This chain connects TRBV2 to TRBJ2-1, with 9 bases aligning to TRBD1. The trim removed 10 bases at V and 8 bases at J, leaving 6 bases unmatched. Germline V CDR1 and CDR2: SNHLY, FYNNEI. The CDR3 has 12 amino acids. Here the CDR3 DNA reads TGTGCCATCCCGGGACAGGGCTATGAGCAGTTCTTC. Residues: CAIPGQGYEQFF.

This chain uses TRBV29-1 with TRBJ1-1, with 7 nucleotides matching TRBD1. CDR3 length: 13 amino acids. Looked up from germline, CDR1 is SQVTM and CDR2 is ANQGSEA. The V segment lost 6 bases and the J segment 6 bases; nucleotides outside the gene matches: 10. The CDR3 nucleotides are TGCAGCGTACGAGACAGGGTAATTCCTGAAGCTTTCTTT. It encodes CSVRDRVIPEAFF.

The chain couples TRBV19 to TRBJ1-1; D is undetermined. The CDR3 totals 13 residues. The germline V gene has CDR1 LNHDA and CDR2 SQIVND (reference sequence). Between the trimmed V and J ends, which lost 10 bases and 4 bases, there was a span of 16 bases. CDR3 sequence (DNA): TGTGCCACCGCTACATCCTCTAGCACTGAAGCTTTCTTT. This sequence encodes CATATSSSTEAFF.

V gene TRBV5-1 combines with J gene TRBJ2-7; 7 positions match TRBD2. V gave up 6 bases and J gave up 9 bases; unmatched junction bases: 18. The CDR3 loop spans 15 amino acids. Germline V gene sequence: CDR1 SGHRS, CDR2 YFSETQ. This CDR3 reads CASKRPSGEYERQYF. CDR3 DNA sequence: TGCGCCAGCAAAAGGCCTAGCGGAGAATACGAAAGGCAGTACTTC.

The rearrangement joins TRBV9 to TRBJ2-1; D is unresolved. The CDR3 runs to 15 residues. The V gene lost 2 bases and the J gene lost 8 bases, with 17 bases spanning the gap. Germline values: CDR1 SGDLS, CDR2 YYNGEE. The CDR3 sequence is CASSVWAHNNDEQFF. In nucleotides, the CDR3 is TGTGCCAGCAGCGTGTGGGCACATAATAACGATGAGCAGTTCTTC.

The V call is TRBV19, the J call TRBJ2-7, with D hard to call. Germline-derived CDR1 and CDR2 are LNHDA and SQIVND (reference sequence). V dropped 5 bases and J dropped 4 bases, with 9 bases sitting between them. There are 12 residues in the CDR3. CDR3 residues: CASSAVPYEQYF. The CDR3 DNA reads as TGTGCCAGTAGTGCGGTCCCTTACGAGCAGTACTTC.

The J gene is TRBJ2-2, the V gene TRBV28; D perhaps matches TRBD2 (6 bases). Trimming left V 2 bases short and J 2 bases short, with 12 bases between. CDR1 and CDR2 from the germline V gene are MDHEN and SYDVKM. The CDR3 extends over 16 amino acids. CDR3 amino acids: CASSLAGGINTGELFF. The CDR3, as DNA: TGTGCCAGCAGTTTAGCTGGCGGGATAAACACCGGGGAGCTGTTTTTT.

This clone appeared a single time. This sequence joins TRBV7-8 and TRBJ2-2, with D tentatively TRBD1 (5 bases). Germline V gene lookup returns CDR1 SGHVS and CDR2 FQNEAQ. Trimming cost V 1 base and J 3 bases, with 12 bases left between them. The CDR3 covers 16 residues. The CDR3 loop reads CASSLDAGFYTGELFF. The CDR3 nucleotides read TGTGCCAGCAGCTTAGACGCAGGGTTTTACACCGGGGAGCTGTTTTTT.

V gene TRBV5-1 combines with J gene TRBJ2-2; 7 nucleotides line up with TRBD1. The CDR3 runs to 18 residues. The V gene end was trimmed by 4 bases and the J gene end by 0 bases; junction bases not matched to a gene: 12. Germline CDR1 and CDR2: SGHRS and YFSETQ. DNA of the CDR3: TGCGCCAGCAGCGTCCCACAGGGGTTCCCCGCGAACACCGGGGAGCTGTTTTTT. Translated, it gives CASSVPQGFPANTGELFF.

This clone appeared a single time. The V gene is TRBV9, the J gene TRBJ2-3; the D is unclear. V gave up 3 bases and J gave up 2 bases, with 4 bases separating them. There are 12 residues in the CDR3. Germline V gene lookup returns CDR1 SGDLS and CDR2 YYNGEE. CDR3 region: CASSAITDTQYF. The CDR3 bases are TGTGCCAGCAGCGCTATCACAGATACGCAGTATTTT.

This chain's CDR3 is CASSSGLAGVHTQYF. The CDR3 bases are TGTGCCAGCAGTTCCGGACTAGCGGGGGTCCATACGCAGTATTTT. V usage is TRBV6-5 and J usage is TRBJ2-3; 13 bases are shared with TRBD2. The CDR3 contains 15 residues. Trimming at V came to 4 bases and at J to 7 bases, leaving 5 bases not matched to a gene. CDR1 and CDR2 (germline): MNHEY, SVGAGI.